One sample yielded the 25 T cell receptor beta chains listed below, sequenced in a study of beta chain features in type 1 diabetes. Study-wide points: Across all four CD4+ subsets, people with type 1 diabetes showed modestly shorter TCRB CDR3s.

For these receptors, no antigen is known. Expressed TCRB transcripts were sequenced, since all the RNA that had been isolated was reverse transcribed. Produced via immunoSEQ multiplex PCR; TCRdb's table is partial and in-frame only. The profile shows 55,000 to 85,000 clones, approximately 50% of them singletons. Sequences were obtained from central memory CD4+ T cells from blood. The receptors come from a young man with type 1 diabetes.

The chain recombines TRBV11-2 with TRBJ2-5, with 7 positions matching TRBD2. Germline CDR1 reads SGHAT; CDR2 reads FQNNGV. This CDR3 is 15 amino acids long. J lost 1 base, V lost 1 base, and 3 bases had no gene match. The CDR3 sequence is CASSLARGSQETQYF. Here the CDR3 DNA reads TGTGCCAGCAGCTTAGCTCGCGGGAGCCAAGAGACCCAGTACTTC. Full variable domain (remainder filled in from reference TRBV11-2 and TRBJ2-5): EAGVAQSPRYKIIEKRQSVAFWCNPISGHATLYWYQQILGQGPKLLIQFQNNGVVDDSQLPKDRFSAERLKGVDSTLKIQPAKLEDSAVYLCASSLARGSQETQYFGPGTRLLVL.

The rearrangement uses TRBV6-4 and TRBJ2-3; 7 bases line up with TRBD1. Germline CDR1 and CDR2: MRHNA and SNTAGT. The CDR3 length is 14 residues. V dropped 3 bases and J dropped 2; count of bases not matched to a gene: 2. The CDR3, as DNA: TGTGCCAGCAGTGAAGGGGGCTACACAGATACGCAGTATTTT. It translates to CASSEGGYTDTQYF.

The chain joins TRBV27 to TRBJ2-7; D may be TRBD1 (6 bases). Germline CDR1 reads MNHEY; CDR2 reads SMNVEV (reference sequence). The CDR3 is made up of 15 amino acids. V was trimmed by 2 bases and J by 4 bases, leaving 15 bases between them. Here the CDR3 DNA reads TGTGCCAGCAGTTTACAGCAGGGGCGATTGTACGAGCAGTACTTC. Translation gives CASSLQQGRLYEQYF.

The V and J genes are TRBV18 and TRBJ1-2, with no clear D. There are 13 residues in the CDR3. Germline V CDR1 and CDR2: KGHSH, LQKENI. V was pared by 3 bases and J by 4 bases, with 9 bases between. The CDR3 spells CASSPSGSYGYTF. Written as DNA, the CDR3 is TGTGCCAGCTCACCTTCGGGGTCCTATGGCTACACCTTC.

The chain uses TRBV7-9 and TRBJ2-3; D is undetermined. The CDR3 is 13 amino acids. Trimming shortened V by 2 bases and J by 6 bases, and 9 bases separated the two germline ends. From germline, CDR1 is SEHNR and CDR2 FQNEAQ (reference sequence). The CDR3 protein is CASSLFGQDTQYF. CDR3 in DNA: TGTGCCAGCAGCTTATTTGGGCAGGATACGCAGTATTTT.

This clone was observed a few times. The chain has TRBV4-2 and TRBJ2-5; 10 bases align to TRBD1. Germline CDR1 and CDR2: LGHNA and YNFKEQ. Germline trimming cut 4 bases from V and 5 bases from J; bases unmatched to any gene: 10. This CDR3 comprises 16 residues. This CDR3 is CASSLSGTGDYETQYF. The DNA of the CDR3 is TGTGCCAGCAGCCTGAGCGGGACAGGGGATTACGAGACCCAGTACTTC.

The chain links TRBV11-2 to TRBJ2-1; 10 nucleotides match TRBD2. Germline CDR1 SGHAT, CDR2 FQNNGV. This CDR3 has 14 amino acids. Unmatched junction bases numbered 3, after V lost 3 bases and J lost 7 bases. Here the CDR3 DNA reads TGTGCCAGCAGCTTTCTAGCGGGAGATAATGAGCAGTTCTTC. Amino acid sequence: CASSFLAGDNEQFF.

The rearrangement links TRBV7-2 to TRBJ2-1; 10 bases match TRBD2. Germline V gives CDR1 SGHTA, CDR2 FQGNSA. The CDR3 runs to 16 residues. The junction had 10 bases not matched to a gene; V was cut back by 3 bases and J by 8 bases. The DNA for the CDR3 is TGTGCCAGCAGCTTTAGTATTAGCGGGGGGAACTATGAGCAGTTCTTC. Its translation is CASSFSISGGNYEQFF.

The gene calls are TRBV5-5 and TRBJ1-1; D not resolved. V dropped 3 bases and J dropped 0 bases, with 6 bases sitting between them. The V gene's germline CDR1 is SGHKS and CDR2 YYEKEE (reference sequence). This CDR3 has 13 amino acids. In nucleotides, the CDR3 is TGTGCCAGCAGCTCTCCGGTGAACACTGAAGCTTTCTTT. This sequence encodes CASSSPVNTEAFF.

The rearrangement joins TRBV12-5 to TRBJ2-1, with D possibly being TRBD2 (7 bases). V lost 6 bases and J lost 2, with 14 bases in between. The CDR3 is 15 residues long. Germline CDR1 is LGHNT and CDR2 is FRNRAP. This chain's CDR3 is CASGRGRTTYNEQFF. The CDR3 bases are TGTGCTAGTGGGCGGGGGCGAACCACCTACAATGAGCAGTTCTTC.

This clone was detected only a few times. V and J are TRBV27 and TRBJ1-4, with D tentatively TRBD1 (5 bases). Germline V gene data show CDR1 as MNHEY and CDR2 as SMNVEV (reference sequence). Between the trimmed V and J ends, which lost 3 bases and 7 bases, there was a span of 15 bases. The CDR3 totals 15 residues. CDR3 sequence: CASSFRSLQGEKLFF. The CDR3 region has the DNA TGTGCCAGCAGTTTTAGGAGCCTCCAGGGTGAAAAACTGTTTTTT.

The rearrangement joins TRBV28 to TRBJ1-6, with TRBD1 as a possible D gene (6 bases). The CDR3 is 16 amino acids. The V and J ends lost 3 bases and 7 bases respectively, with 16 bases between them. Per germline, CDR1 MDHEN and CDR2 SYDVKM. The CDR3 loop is CASSLRQGMLNSPLHF. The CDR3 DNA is TGTGCCAGCAGTTTGAGGCAGGGGATGTTGAATTCACCCCTCCACTTT.

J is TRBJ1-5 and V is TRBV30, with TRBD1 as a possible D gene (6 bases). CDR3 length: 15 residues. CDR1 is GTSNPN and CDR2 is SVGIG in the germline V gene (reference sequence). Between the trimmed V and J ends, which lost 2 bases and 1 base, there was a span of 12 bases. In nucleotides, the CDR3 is TGTGCCTGGAGTCCTACAGGGCGGAGCAATCAGCCCCAGCATTTT. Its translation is CAWSPTGRSNQPQHF.

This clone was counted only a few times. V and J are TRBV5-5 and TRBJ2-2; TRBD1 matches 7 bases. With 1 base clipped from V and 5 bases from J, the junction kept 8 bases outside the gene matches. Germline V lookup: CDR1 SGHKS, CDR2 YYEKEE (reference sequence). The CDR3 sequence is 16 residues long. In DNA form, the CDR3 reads TGTGCCAGCAGCTTGAGGTGGGACAGCTCGACCGGGGAGCTGTTTTTT. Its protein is CASSLRWDSSTGELFF.

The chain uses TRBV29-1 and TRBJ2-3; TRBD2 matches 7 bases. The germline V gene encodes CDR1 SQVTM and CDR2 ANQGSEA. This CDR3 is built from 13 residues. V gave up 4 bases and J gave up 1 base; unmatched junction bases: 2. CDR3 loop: CSVGAGGTDTQYF. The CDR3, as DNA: TGCAGCGTTGGGGCGGGGGGCACAGATACGCAGTATTTT.

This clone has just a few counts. The CDR3 bases are TGCGCCAGCAGCCAAGATTCAAGGGGTACGCGCTACACCTTC. Translating it yields CASSQDSRGTRYTF. V is TRBV4-1 and J is TRBJ1-2; TRBD1 might be the D (5 bases). The CDR3 is 14 residues long. V dropped 0 bases and J dropped 9 bases, with 14 bases sitting between them. Looked up from germline, CDR1 is MGHRA and CDR2 is YSYEKL.

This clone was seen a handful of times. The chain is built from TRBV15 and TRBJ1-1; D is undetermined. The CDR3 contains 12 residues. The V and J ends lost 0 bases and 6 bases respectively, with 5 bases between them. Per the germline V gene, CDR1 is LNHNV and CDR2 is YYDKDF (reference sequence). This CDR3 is CATSRDQSEAFF. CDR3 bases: TGTGCCACCAGCAGAGATCAATCTGAAGCTTTCTTT.

Here the CDR3 DNA reads TGTGCCAGCTCACCGACAGGGTATTCTGGCTACACCTTC. Its translation: CASSPTGYSGYTF. This chain connects TRBV18 to TRBJ1-2; 7 nucleotides agree with TRBD1. J was trimmed by 7 bases and V by 3 bases; bases with no gene match: 5. The CDR3 loop spans 13 amino acids. The germline CDR1 and CDR2 sequences are KGHSH and LQKENI.

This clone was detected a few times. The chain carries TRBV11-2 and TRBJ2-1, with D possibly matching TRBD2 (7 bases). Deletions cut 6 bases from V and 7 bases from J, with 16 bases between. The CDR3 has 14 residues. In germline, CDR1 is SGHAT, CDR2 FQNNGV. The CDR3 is CASRMTGGQNEQFF. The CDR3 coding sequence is TGTGCCAGCAGAATGACGGGGGGCCAAAATGAGCAGTTCTTC. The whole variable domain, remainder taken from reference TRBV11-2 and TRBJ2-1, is EAGVAQSPRYKIIEKRQSVAFWCNPISGHATLYWYQQILGQGPKLLIQFQNNGVVDDSQLPKDRFSAERLKGVDSTLKIQPAKLEDSAVYLCASRMTGGQNEQFFGPGTRLTVL.

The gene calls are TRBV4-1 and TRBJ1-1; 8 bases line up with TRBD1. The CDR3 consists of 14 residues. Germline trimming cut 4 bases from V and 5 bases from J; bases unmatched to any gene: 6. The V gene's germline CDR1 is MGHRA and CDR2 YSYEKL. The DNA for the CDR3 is TGCGCCAGCAGCCCTGACAGGGGAGTAACTGAAGCTTTCTTT. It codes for CASSPDRGVTEAFF.

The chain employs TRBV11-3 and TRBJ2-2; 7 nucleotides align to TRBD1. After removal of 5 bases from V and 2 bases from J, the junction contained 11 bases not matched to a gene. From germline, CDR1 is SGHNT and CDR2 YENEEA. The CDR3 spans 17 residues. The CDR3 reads CASSPRQGLTNTGELFF. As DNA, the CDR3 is TGTGCCAGCAGCCCCCGACAGGGCTTAACAAACACCGGGGAGCTGTTTTTT.

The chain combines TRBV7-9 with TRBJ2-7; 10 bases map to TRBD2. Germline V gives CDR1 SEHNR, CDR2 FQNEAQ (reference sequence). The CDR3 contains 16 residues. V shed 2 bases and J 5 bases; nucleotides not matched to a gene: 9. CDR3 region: CASSLRGQREGHEQYF. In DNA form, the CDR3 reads TGTGCCAGCAGCTTACGAGGCCAGCGGGAGGGCCACGAGCAGTACTTC.

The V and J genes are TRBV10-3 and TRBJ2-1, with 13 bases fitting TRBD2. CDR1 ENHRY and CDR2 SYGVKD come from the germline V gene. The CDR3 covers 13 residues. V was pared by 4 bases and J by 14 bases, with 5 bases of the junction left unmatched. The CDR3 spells CAISGTLAGGEFF. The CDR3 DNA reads TGTGCCATCAGTGGGACACTAGCGGGGGGGGAGTTCTTC.

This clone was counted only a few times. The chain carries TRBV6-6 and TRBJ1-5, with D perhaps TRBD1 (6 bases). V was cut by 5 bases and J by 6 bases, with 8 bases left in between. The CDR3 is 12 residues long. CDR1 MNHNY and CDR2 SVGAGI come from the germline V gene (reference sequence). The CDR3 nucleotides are TGTGCCAGCAGTACGGACAGTCAGCCCCAGCATTTT. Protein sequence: CASSTDSQPQHF.

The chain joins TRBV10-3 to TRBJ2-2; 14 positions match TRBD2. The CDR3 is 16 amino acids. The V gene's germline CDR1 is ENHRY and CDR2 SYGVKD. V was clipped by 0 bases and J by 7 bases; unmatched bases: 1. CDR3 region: CAISESGLAGDGELFF. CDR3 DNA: TGTGCCATCAGTGAGTCGGGACTAGCGGGAGACGGGGAGCTGTTTTTT.